The 2 T cell receptor beta chains presented below share a single source sample, sequenced in a study of blood T cells in healthy people across ages. A second roughly 6 to 12 cycle PCR used barcoded and J-beta primers. TCRdb redid the calling of the 5' RACE reads with MiXCR, one entry per CDR3 protein. The sample lists 600,000 to 1,000,000 distinct CDR3 sequences; more than 20% were seen once. These data also formed part of another study, on T cells of mothers and their children.

Sequencing was carried out using blood. These receptors all come from a boy younger than 18 in good health.

The rearrangement joins TRBV7-2 to TRBJ2-5, with 9 bases lining up with TRBD2. CDR3 size: 16 residues. V shed 5 bases and J 2 bases; nucleotides not matched to a gene: 9. The germline V gene encodes CDR1 SGHTA and CDR2 FQGNSA. CDR3 in DNA: TGTGCCAGCAGCGACTATGGACTAGCGCAGCAAGAGACCCAGTACTTC. It translates to CASSDYGLAQQETQYF.

The chain carries TRBV27 and TRBJ2-7; 11 positions match TRBD2. The germline V gene encodes CDR1 MNHEY and CDR2 SMNVEV (reference sequence). The CDR3 extends over 15 amino acids. V was pared by 6 bases and J by 6 bases, with 10 bases of the junction left unmatched. The CDR3 is CASSFSGGAGGEQYF. CDR3 DNA sequence: TGTGCCAGCAGCTTTAGCGGGGGGGCTGGTGGCGAGCAGTACTTC.